Below, 15 T cell receptor beta chains from the same sample are listed, as sequenced in a study of T cells in localized non-small cell lung cancer. The repertoire was sequenced with immunoSEQ multiplex PCR; TCRdb's copy has only in-frame clones and lacks some. The sample lists under 65,000 clones; around 81% were seen once. The source was peripheral blood, collected before any cancer treatment. These TCRs come from a female donor at least 60 years old with stage II squamous cell lung carcinoma.

The chain combines TRBV9 with TRBJ1-6; no firm D call. V shed 0 bases and J shed 0 bases, with 4 bases lying between them. Germline V lookup: CDR1 SGDLS, CDR2 YYNGEE. The CDR3 runs 15 residues. CDR3 bases: TGTGCCAGCAGCGTAGACAGCTCCTATAATTCACCCCTCCACTTT. The encoded protein is CASSVDSSYNSPLHF.

The chain couples TRBV6-1 to TRBJ1-2, with TRBD1 as a possible D gene (6 bases). The CDR3 runs 14 residues. Trimming took 6 bases from V and 0 from J, leaving 11 bases between them. Germline V gene data show CDR1 as MNHNS and CDR2 as SASEGT. CDR3 region: CASSGQNPNYGYTF. DNA for the CDR3: TGTGCCAGCAGCGGACAGAACCCTAACTATGGCTACACCTTC.

CDR3 nucleotide sequence: TGTGCCAGCAGCTTACTGGGGACTGGGGCTTTCTTT. Encoded protein: CASSLLGTGAFF. The rearrangement links TRBV7-9 to TRBJ1-1; tentative D call: TRBD1 (5 bases). V was shortened by 2 bases and J by 11 bases, with 12 bases between the two germline ends. Germline V gene sequence: CDR1 SEHNR, CDR2 FQNEAQ (reference sequence). CDR3 size: 12 residues.

The CDR3 nucleotides are TGTGCCAGCAGCCCTGACAGGGGCCAACGTAATGAAAAACTGTTTTTT. This encodes CASSPDRGQRNEKLFF. V usage is TRBV11-2 and J usage is TRBJ1-4; TRBD1 agrees at 8 bases. V lost 5 bases and J lost 4; bases outside the gene matches: 9. Per the germline V gene, CDR1 is SGHAT and CDR2 is FQNNGV. CDR3 length: 16 amino acids.

There are a few counts of this clone. Other DNA sequences in the sample encode the same CDR3. The rearrangement uses TRBV7-8 and TRBJ1-2; D may be TRBD1 (5 bases). Germline assignment: CDR1 SGHVS and CDR2 FQNEAQ. The CDR3 loop spans 12 amino acids. Trimming cost V 1 base and J 6 bases, with 6 bases left between them. The CDR3 sequence: CASSLVGDGYTF. In DNA, the CDR3 is TGTGCCAGCAGCTTAGTAGGGGATGGCTACACCTTC.

The rearrangement uses TRBV25-1 and TRBJ2-3; a weak D match, TRBD2 (6 bases). CDR1 and CDR2 (germline): MGHDK, SYGVNS. The V end was cut by 5 bases, the J end by 1 base, with 16 bases between. CDR3 length: 16 residues. The CDR3 DNA reads as TGTGCCAGCAGTCCCCAGACGAGCGGGCGCACAGATACGCAGTATTTT. As protein: CASSPQTSGRTDTQYF.

The V call is TRBV5-5, the J call TRBJ1-1; D is ambiguous. V was trimmed by 0 bases and J by 5 bases, leaving 14 bases between them. Per the germline V gene, CDR1 is SGHKS and CDR2 is YYEKEE (reference sequence). This CDR3 has 15 amino acids. CDR3 DNA: TGTGCCAGCAGCTTGGTGGTGGGGTCGAATACTGAAGCTTTCTTT. Protein sequence: CASSLVVGSNTEAFF.

The J gene is TRBJ1-1, the V gene TRBV5-1; tentative D call: TRBD1 (5 bases). The CDR3 runs to 14 residues. With 4 bases removed from V and 5 bases from J, the gap between germline ends came to 15 bases. Germline lookup yields CDR1 SGHRS and CDR2 YFSETQ. CDR3 nucleotides: TGCGCCAGCAGCAAGACAGTAGGTGGGACTGAAGCTTTCTTT. As protein: CASSKTVGGTEAFF.

The chain couples TRBV7-8 to TRBJ2-7; tentatively, D is TRBD2 (6 bases). Trimming took 4 bases from V and 6 from J, leaving 13 bases between them. The V gene's germline CDR1 is SGHVS and CDR2 FQNEAQ. There are 13 residues in the CDR3. The chain's CDR3 is CASSSPGVGEQYF. In DNA form, the CDR3 reads TGTGCCAGCAGCTCCCCGGGAGTAGGCGAGCAGTACTTC. The whole variable domain, remainder taken from reference TRBV7-8 and TRBJ2-7, is GAGVSQSPRYKVAKRGQDVALRCDPISGHVSLFWYQQALGQGPEFLTYFQNEAQLDKSGLPSDRFFAERPEGSVSTLKIQRTQQEDSAVYLCASSSPGVGEQYFGPGTRLTVT.

The rearrangement links TRBV6-5 to TRBJ1-1; TRBD1 aligns across 9 bases. From germline, CDR1 is MNHEY and CDR2 SVGAGI. The V gene end was trimmed by 5 bases and the J gene end by 7 bases; junction bases not matched to a gene: 2. The CDR3 loop spans 12 amino acids. This chain's CDR3 is CASSTGGVEAFF. CDR3 nucleotide sequence: TGTGCCAGCAGTACAGGGGGCGTTGAAGCTTTCTTT.

Here the CDR3 reads CASRPPGGAGYTF. The CDR3 nucleotides are TGTGCCAGTAGACCCCCGGGGGGCGCGGGCTACACCTTC. The genes are TRBV19 and TRBJ1-2; possibly TRBD1 for D (6 bases). The CDR3 is 13 residues long. V was clipped by 6 bases and J by 8 bases, with 16 bases between them. Germline V gene sequence: CDR1 LNHDA, CDR2 SQIVND (reference sequence).

This clone was counted a few times. This chain connects TRBV2 to TRBJ1-5, with D possibly TRBD1 on 6 matching bases. The V gene's germline CDR1 is SNHLY and CDR2 FYNNEI. The CDR3 sequence is 12 residues long. The V and J ends lost 10 bases and 6 bases respectively, with 13 bases between them. For the CDR3, the DNA is TGTGCCATTAGGGGGGAAGGTCAGCCCCAGCATTTT. It is translated as CAIRGEGQPQHF.

This chain links TRBV19 with TRBJ1-1; no clear D. The V end lost 5 bases, the J end lost 5 bases, and 12 bases lay between the germline ends. Germline V gives CDR1 LNHDA, CDR2 SQIVND (reference sequence). The CDR3 is 13 amino acids. This CDR3 reads CASSLLGLTEAFF. The CDR3, as DNA: TGTGCCAGTAGTCTATTGGGGTTGACTGAAGCTTTCTTT.

The chain combines TRBV29-1 with TRBJ1-2, with unresolved D. Trimming shortened V by 0 bases and J by 7 bases, and 12 bases separated the two germline ends. The CDR3 is 13 amino acids. Looked up from germline, CDR1 is SQVTM and CDR2 is ANQGSEA. CDR3 protein: CSVEDRRVRGYTF. DNA of the CDR3: TGCAGCGTTGAAGATCGTAGGGTACGTGGCTACACCTTC.

The CDR3 region is CASSGSQGKRPQHF. Here the CDR3 DNA reads TGTGCCAGCAGTGGAAGCCAGGGTAAGAGGCCCCAGCATTTT. The chain links TRBV6-1 to TRBJ1-5; perhaps TRBD1 as D (5 bases). Germline CDR1 reads MNHNS; CDR2 reads SASEGT. V was cut by 4 bases and J by 9 bases, with 16 bases left in between. The CDR3 length is 14 residues.